One and the same sample provided the 10 T cell receptor beta chains below, sequenced in a study of blood T cell repertoires in COVID-19. Measured with immunoSEQ multiplex PCR; TCRdb has only the in-frame clones, and not every one. This table holds fewer than 300,000 clones, around three quarters found once. Source material: peripheral blood. The receptors originated from a woman older than 75 with acute or convalescent COVID-19.

This chain uses TRBV5-4 with TRBJ2-3; tentative D call: TRBD1 (5 bases). The CDR3 has 13 amino acids. Germline-derived CDR1 and CDR2 are SGHNT and YYREEE (reference sequence). Trimming pared 1 base from V and 4 bases from J, leaving 7 bases between. The CDR3 coding sequence is TGTGCCAGCAGCTTGACGACAGCAGATACGCAGTATTTT. It translates to CASSLTTADTQYF. The full variable domain, its missing parts supplied by reference TRBV5-4 and TRBJ2-3, is ETGVTQSPTHLIKTRGQQVTLRCSSQSGHNTVSWYQQALGQGPQFIFQYYREEENGRGNFPPRFSGLQFPNYSSELNVNALELDDSALYLCASSLTTADTQYFGPGTRLTVL.

The genes are TRBV10-3 and TRBJ2-3; 9 nucleotides agree with TRBD2. CDR3 size: 14 residues. V shed 8 bases, J shed 0 bases, and the junction held 3 bases outside the gene matches. Germline CDR1 ENHRY, CDR2 SYGVKD. CDR3 residues: CAIWAGGSTDTQYF. The CDR3 DNA reads as TGTGCCATCTGGGCGGGAGGGAGCACAGATACGCAGTATTTT.

This clone was detected once. The chain couples TRBV27 to TRBJ2-3; possibly TRBD1 for D (5 bases). This CDR3 contains 14 residues. The germline V gene encodes CDR1 MNHEY and CDR2 SMNVEV (reference sequence). V gave up 4 bases and J gave up 1 base, with 9 bases separating them. The CDR3 is CASSSGLGTDTQYF. Written as DNA, the CDR3 is TGTGCCAGCAGTTCAGGGCTAGGCACAGATACGCAGTATTTT.

In this sample, this clone turned up once. The chain employs TRBV7-3 and TRBJ2-5; TRBD1 is a possible D gene (7 bases). With 5 bases removed from V and 2 bases from J, the gap between germline ends came to 15 bases. The CDR3 is 15 amino acids. Germline lookup yields CDR1 SGHTA and CDR2 FQGTGA. The CDR3 region has the DNA TGTGCCAGCAGCCGCGGAGGGGGCCCTCAAGAGACCCAGTACTTC. Translating gives CASSRGGGPQETQYF.

The rearrangement links TRBV5-1 to TRBJ2-7; maybe TRBD2 (6 bases). The CDR3 contains 15 residues. Germline loops: CDR1 SGHRS, CDR2 YFSETQ. Trimming pared 1 base from V and 0 bases from J, leaving 11 bases between. CDR3: CASSLTYGSSYEQYF. CDR3 nucleotide sequence: TGCGCCAGCAGCTTGACTTACGGGAGCTCCTACGAGCAGTACTTC. The entire variable domain, with the rest obtained from reference TRBV5-1 and TRBJ2-7, is as follows: KAGVTQTPRYLIKTRGQQVTLSCSPISGHRSVSWYQQTPGQGLQFLFEYFSETQRNKGNFPGRFSGRQFSNSRSEMNVSTLELGDSALYLCASSLTYGSSYEQYFGPGTRLTVT.

The rearrangement joins TRBV3-1 (or the pseudogene TRBV3-2) to TRBJ2-2; TRBD2 is a possible D gene (6 bases). CDR1 LGHDT and CDR2 YNNKEL come from the germline V gene (reference sequence). The CDR3 contains 15 residues. V dropped 1 base and J dropped 4 bases, with 10 bases sitting between them. The DNA of the CDR3 is TGTGCCAGCAGCCAAGGGGGGGATAGCACCGGGGAGCTGTTTTTT. Encoded protein: CASSQGGDSTGELFF.

This chain links TRBV27 with TRBJ1-2, with unresolved D. The V and J ends lost 3 bases and 4 bases respectively, with 9 bases between them. The CDR3 has 13 amino acids. The germline V gene encodes CDR1 MNHEY and CDR2 SMNVEV (reference sequence). Here the CDR3 reads CASSFRSGYGYTF. The CDR3 DNA reads as TGTGCCAGCAGTTTTCGGTCGGGCTATGGCTACACCTTC.

This clone came up once. The V call is TRBV2, the J call TRBJ2-1; 11 nucleotides match TRBD1. The germline gives CDR1 SNHLY, CDR2 FYNNEI. The junction had 4 bases not matched to a gene; V was cut back by 8 bases and J by 4 bases. The CDR3 sequence is 14 residues long. CDR3 amino acids: CASEGTGGYNEQFF. CDR3 DNA: TGTGCCAGCGAGGGGACAGGGGGATACAATGAGCAGTTCTTC.

The chain has TRBV5-1 and TRBJ2-7; D possibly corresponds to TRBD2 (5 bases). In germline, CDR1 is SGHRS, CDR2 YFSETQ. This CDR3 comprises 14 residues. The V end was cut by 5 bases, the J end by 2 bases, with 14 bases between. CDR3 in amino acids: CASRLATGPYEQYF. CDR3 nucleotide sequence: TGCGCCAGCAGGTTAGCGACTGGGCCCTACGAGCAGTACTTC.

The chain uses TRBV11-2 and TRBJ1-2; 7 nucleotides match TRBD1. The CDR3 runs 14 residues. Germline trimming cut 3 bases from V and 7 bases from J; bases unmatched to any gene: 8. Germline CDR1 SGHAT, CDR2 FQNNGV. CDR3 DNA: TGTGCCAGCAGCTTTCAGGGCAGGGGGACTGGCTACACCTTC. It codes for CASSFQGRGTGYTF.